These 11 T cell receptor beta chains share one sample of origin, sequenced in a study of cytomegalovirus exposure and HLA in healthy donors. Primers included in the PCR were 60 Vbeta and 13 Jbeta primers. Assay: immunoSEQ multiplex PCR; the TCRdb copy retains only in-frame clones and omits some. The sample has roughly 200,000 clones, 80% seen once. Material for sequencing was PBMCs. The receptors derive from a boy under 18 in good health and CMV-seronegative.

J is TRBJ2-2 and V is TRBV19, with TRBD2 as a possible D gene (5 bases). The CDR3 loop spans 16 amino acids. The V and J ends lost 7 bases and 0 bases respectively, with 15 bases between them. Germline V gene data show CDR1 as LNHDA and CDR2 as SQIVND (reference sequence). CDR3 protein: CASTYGLSTNTGELFF. The CDR3 nucleotides read TGTGCCAGTACCTATGGACTTTCGACGAACACCGGGGAGCTGTTTTTT.

With regard to this clone: The same CDR3 is also encoded by other DNA sequences in this sample. The gene calls are TRBV30 and TRBJ2-5; the match to TRBD1 covers 9 bases. Germline V lookup: CDR1 GTSNPN, CDR2 SVGIG (reference sequence). After removal of 3 bases from V and 5 bases from J, the junction contained 10 bases not matched to a gene. This CDR3 is built from 15 residues. CDR3 sequence (DNA): TGTGCCTGGAGAACAGGACAGGGGTCGGAGGAGACCCAGTACTTC. As protein: CAWRTGQGSEETQYF.

This chain uses TRBV5-6 with TRBJ1-1; 9 nucleotides match TRBD1. Per the germline V gene, CDR1 is SGHDT and CDR2 is YYEEEE. Trimming at V came to 4 bases and at J to 0 bases, leaving 7 bases not matched to a gene. The CDR3 length is 16 residues. The CDR3 loop is CASSVGTGRMNTEAFF. The CDR3 coding sequence is TGTGCCAGCAGCGTCGGGACAGGGCGCATGAACACTGAAGCTTTCTTT.

The chain couples TRBV9 to TRBJ1-4; D may be TRBD1 (5 bases). Trimming took off 0 bases at V and 7 bases at J, with 7 bases between the two ends. The CDR3 consists of 13 residues. Germline lookup yields CDR1 SGDLS and CDR2 YYNGEE. The CDR3 reads CASSVGGGEKLFF. Here the CDR3 DNA reads TGTGCCAGCAGCGTAGGCGGGGGTGAAAAACTGTTTTTT.

V gene TRBV4-3 combines with J gene TRBJ1-2; a possible D gene is TRBD1 (6 bases). There are 16 residues in the CDR3. The germline CDR1 and CDR2 sequences are LGHNA and YSLEER. The ends were cut back, 0 bases at V and 7 bases at J, with 18 bases in the middle. The CDR3 region is CASSQDMAGDISGYTF. CDR3 sequence (DNA): TGCGCCAGCAGCCAAGATATGGCAGGGGACATCTCTGGCTACACCTTC.

This clone has just one count. V usage is TRBV5-4 and J usage is TRBJ1-2; perhaps TRBD1 as D (5 bases). V dropped 4 bases and J dropped 6 bases, with 13 bases sitting between them. Per germline, CDR1 SGHNT and CDR2 YYREEE (reference sequence). The CDR3 loop spans 13 amino acids. CDR3 coding DNA: TGTGCCAGCAGCGGGGGGGTCCTCGATGGCTACACCTTC. It specifies CASSGGVLDGYTF.

On this clone itself: The sample carries other DNA sequences with the same CDR3. The chain links TRBV30 to TRBJ2-5, with D possibly matching TRBD1 (6 bases). V lost 0 bases and J 5 bases, leaving 7 bases between the germline ends. CDR3 length: 12 amino acids. The V gene's germline CDR1 is GTSNPN and CDR2 SVGIG (reference sequence). The CDR3 sequence is CAWSVQGETQYF. CDR3 nucleotide sequence: TGTGCCTGGAGTGTCCAGGGGGAGACCCAGTACTTC.

Points on this clone: No DNA is shown, since the ends of the CDR3 on it are uncertain; the CDR3 is the one TCRdb lists. This chain links TRBV12-2 with TRBJ2-1; the table gives TRBD2 as D, unverified against the DNA. TRBV12-2 is termed a pseudogene. 16 amino acids form the CDR3, both terminal residues included. The CDR3 protein is CASRLVGRGALNEQFF.

This clone was found a few times. The CDR3 DNA follows: TGTGCCAGCAGGCCTACAACAGGGGCAACTAATGAAAAACTGTTTTTT. This codes for CASRPTTGATNEKLFF. V is TRBV2 and J is TRBJ1-4, with 7 bases that match TRBD1. J was trimmed by 0 bases and V by 6 bases; bases with no gene match: 7. This CDR3 spans 16 amino acids. The V gene's germline CDR1 is SNHLY and CDR2 FYNNEI.

In its sample, this clone was seen once. The rearrangement joins TRBV13 to TRBJ1-2; 9 bases are shared with TRBD1. V lost 0 bases, J lost 2 bases, and 4 bases stayed unmatched. This CDR3 has 16 residues. The germline V gene has CDR1 PRHDT and CDR2 FYEKMQ (reference sequence). The CDR3 loop reads CASSLGWGQGNYGYTF. Here the CDR3 DNA reads TGTGCCAGCAGCTTAGGGTGGGGACAGGGAAACTATGGCTACACCTTC.

This chain connects TRBV15 to TRBJ2-5; the D gene is possibly TRBD1 (6 bases). Trimming cost V 0 bases and J 5 bases, with 19 bases left between them. Germline V gene sequence: CDR1 LNHNV, CDR2 YYDKDF (reference sequence). The CDR3 contains 17 residues. The CDR3 region has the DNA TGTGCCACCAGCAGAGACTTAGGCAGGGGACGGTGGGAGACCCAGTACTTC. It is translated as CATSRDLGRGRWETQYF.